This T cell receptor beta chain was identified in a study of T cell repertoires in cytomegalovirus infection. Study context: Public TCR beta signatures marked donors with CMV infection and the matching HLA. Study findings and constraints: HLA-C-restricted TCR beta clonotypes specific for CMV led the ex vivo response.

Points on this clonotype: Its target is not known.

TCRdb redid the calling of the reads with MiXCR, one entry per CDR3 protein. The sample yields about 900,000 distinct CDR3 sequences, roughly a third seen once. This CDR3 region has 11 residues. Between the trimmed V and J ends, which lost 4 bases and 8 bases, there was a span of 6 bases. Germline values: CDR1 SGHAT, CDR2 FQDESV (reference sequence). V gene TRBV11-1 combines with J gene TRBJ1-3; D remains unclear. The sample was cultured CD8+ T cells from PBMCs, taken from culture after CMV antigen stimulation. This receptor was obtained from a human donor in good health (CMV status not recorded). Some clones in this sample may be carry-over from other donors' samples. CDR3 sequence (DNA): TGTGCCAGCAGCTCTCGGTACACCATATATTTT. Translation gives CASSSRYTIYF.